One sample yielded the 10 T cell receptor beta chains listed below, sequenced in a study of beta chain features in type 1 diabetes. Reverse transcription of all isolated RNA meant that expressed TCRB transcripts were sequenced. Only in-frame clones appear in the TCRdb table, and some are missing; sequencing was by immunoSEQ multiplex PCR. The sample lists 860,000 or so clones; about 17% were seen once. Sequencing was done on a sample of naive CD4+ T cells from blood. The receptors here all came from a woman between 18 and 30 years old in good health.

This chain connects TRBV4-1 to TRBJ1-5; D unclear. Germline assignment: CDR1 MGHRA and CDR2 YSYEKL. The ends were cut back, 0 bases at V and 7 bases at J, with 7 bases in the middle. This CDR3 spans 13 amino acids. This CDR3 is CASSQDIRQPQHF. The CDR3 DNA follows: TGCGCCAGCAGCCAAGATATCAGGCAGCCCCAGCATTTT.

This clone was observed a single time. This rearrangement joins TRBV9 to TRBJ2-3, with D perhaps matching TRBD1 (6 bases). CDR1 SGDLS and CDR2 YYNGEE come from the germline V gene. This CDR3 has 15 residues. Trimming took 1 base from V and 3 from J, leaving 12 bases between them. CDR3 residues: CASSVSWGTTDTQYF. The CDR3 bases are TGTGCCAGCAGCGTATCCTGGGGGACAACAGATACGCAGTATTTT.

The chain joins TRBV5-1 to TRBJ2-7, with 7 bases aligning to TRBD1. Germline lookup yields CDR1 SGHRS and CDR2 YFSETQ. The CDR3 has 16 residues. V lost 3 bases, J lost 0 bases, and 9 bases stayed unmatched. This CDR3 is CASSSHTRGLSYEQYF. The CDR3 DNA sequence: TGCGCCAGCAGCTCGCATACGAGGGGGCTCTCCTACGAGCAGTACTTC. The full variable domain, rest sourced from reference TRBV5-1 and TRBJ2-7, is KAGVTQTPRYLIKTRGQQVTLSCSPISGHRSVSWYQQTPGQGLQFLFEYFSETQRNKGNFPGRFSGRQFSNSRSEMNVSTLELGDSALYLCASSSHTRGLSYEQYFGPGTRLTVT.

The chain couples TRBV5-1 to TRBJ2-2; TRBD2 aligns across 8 bases. V trimming: 0 bases; J trimming: 2 bases; junction bases outside the gene matches: 3. The germline V gene has CDR1 SGHRS and CDR2 YFSETQ. The CDR3 length is 16 residues. CDR3 bases: TGCGCCAGCAGCTTGGCCGGACTAGCCAACACCGGGGAGCTGTTTTTT. It specifies CASSLAGLANTGELFF.

In the case of this clone: The same CDR3 can be traced to other DNA sequences in this sample. The gene calls are TRBV9 and TRBJ2-2, with a tentative D call TRBD1 (6 bases). Trimming left V 0 bases short and J 1 base short, with 7 bases between. The CDR3 runs 15 residues. The germline V gene has CDR1 SGDLS and CDR2 YYNGEE. Here the CDR3 reads CASSVGTVNTGELFF. DNA for the CDR3: TGTGCCAGCAGCGTAGGGACAGTGAACACCGGGGAGCTGTTTTTT.

The V and J genes are TRBV7-2 and TRBJ2-7; D is unresolved. V was cut by 3 bases and J by 4 bases, with 10 bases left in between. This CDR3 is built from 13 residues. Germline-derived CDR1 and CDR2 are SGHTA and FQGNSA. CDR3 nucleotide sequence: TGTGCCAGCAGCTTGGTATCAGGATACGAGCAGTACTTC. It is translated as CASSLVSGYEQYF.

The rearrangement links TRBV10-3 to TRBJ2-1; D might be TRBD1 (6 bases). The ends were cut back, 7 bases at V and 6 bases at J, with 16 bases in the middle. CDR3 length: 14 residues. Per germline, CDR1 ENHRY and CDR2 SYGVKD. CDR3 bases: TGTGCCATCAAAGGGGGACCATTAGGCAATGAGCAGTTCTTC. Amino acids: CAIKGGPLGNEQFF.

In this sample, this clone turned up a few times. This chain connects TRBV9 to TRBJ2-3, with D possibly being TRBD1 (5 bases). CDR3 length: 15 amino acids. V lost 3 bases and J lost 6, with 17 bases in between. Germline V gene sequence: CDR1 SGDLS, CDR2 YYNGEE. The CDR3 region has the DNA TGTGCCAGCAGCGCAGACGGGCATAAGGGGGATACGCAGTATTTT. Translated: CASSADGHKGDTQYF.

The V gene is TRBV25-1, the J gene TRBJ2-7; tentatively, D is TRBD1 or TRBD2 (6 bases each). Germline lookup yields CDR1 MGHDK and CDR2 SYGVNS. V lost 4 bases to trimming and J lost 2 bases, with 12 bases between them. The CDR3 contains 14 residues. The CDR3 reads CASSAIGGPYEQYF. In nucleotides, the CDR3 is TGTGCCAGCAGTGCAATCGGGGGCCCCTACGAGCAGTACTTC.

The J gene is TRBJ2-5, the V gene TRBV19; a possible D gene is TRBD2 (6 bases). The CDR3 runs 13 residues. Germline CDR1 and CDR2: LNHDA and SQIVND (reference sequence). V gave up 4 bases and J gave up 5 bases, with 11 bases separating them. This CDR3 reads CASSRLALETQYF. CDR3 nucleotide sequence: TGTGCCAGTAGTAGGCTAGCGCTGGAGACCCAGTACTTC.